The 18 T cell receptor beta chains below all came from one sample that was sequenced in a study of human T cells and chemical hapten exposure. One entry per CDR3 protein, called by TCRdb with MiXCR from the RACE reads. The sample gives approximately 350,000 distinct CDR3 sequences, around 6% of which show up once; around 6% is in the top ten. The time point here: patch test 2, 6 weeks after DPC sensitization. As for treatment: therapeutic diphenylcyclopropenone sensitization with weekly scalp DPC. Here the sequenced sample was whole blood, taken in connection with sensitization to the hapten diphenylcyclopropenone (DPC). All receptors derive from a woman under 30 with alopecia areata. Some clones in this sample may be carry-over from other donors' samples.

This clonotype has at least ten counts. The V gene is TRBV25-1, the J gene TRBJ1-1; no firm D call. Trimming removed 5 bases at V and 1 base at J, with 5 bases between. Germline V gene sequence: CDR1 MGHDK, CDR2 SYGVNS. The CDR3 totals 12 residues. CDR3 DNA sequence: TGTGCCAGCAGTAGGAAGAACACTGAAGCTTTCTTT. It yields the protein CASSRKNTEAFF.

This clonotype is a singleton in its sample. At one boundary the junction diverges from the germline segment, which might be a read error. The V and J genes are TRBV4-1 and TRBJ2-1; D may be TRBD2 (6 bases). Germline assignment: CDR1 MGHRA and CDR2 YSYEKL. This CDR3 comprises 17 residues. The DNA of the CDR3 is TGCACCAGCAGCCAAGAGCCGGGGGATCCTACCTACAATGAGCAGTTCTTC. Protein sequence: CTSSQEPGDPTYNEQFF.

This clonotype has at least ten counts. V is TRBV3-1 and J is TRBJ2-5; D not resolved. The CDR3 loop spans 15 amino acids. V lost 1 base, J lost 4 bases, and 13 bases lay in between. The germline V gene has CDR1 LGHDT and CDR2 YNNKEL (reference sequence). The CDR3 DNA reads TGTGCCAGCAGCCAAGGGAACACCCCCTTAGAGACCCAGTACTTC. Its translation is CASSQGNTPLETQYF.

This chain uses TRBV29-1 with TRBJ2-7; no firm D call. Germline V gene sequence: CDR1 SQVTM, CDR2 ANQGSEA. V was shortened by 4 bases and J by 6 bases, with 10 bases between the two germline ends. This CDR3 has 11 residues. In DNA form, the CDR3 reads TGCAGCGTTGCACAATCGGGCGAGCAGTACTTC. Translated: CSVAQSGEQYF.

The chain joins TRBV18 to TRBJ1-2, with D maybe TRBD1 (5 bases). The CDR3 has 14 amino acids. Trimming removed 2 bases from V and 6 bases from J, with 13 bases in between. Germline CDR1 and CDR2: KGHSH and LQKENI. The CDR3 nucleotides are TGTGCCAGCTCACCAATCCCGGGACCCAATGGCTACACCTTC. It yields the protein CASSPIPGPNGYTF.

This clonotype was detected ten times or more. The chain recombines TRBV10-3 with TRBJ2-6, with 9 bases that match TRBD1. The CDR3 has 16 amino acids. The trim removed 7 bases at V and 0 bases at J, leaving 4 bases unmatched. Germline CDR1 and CDR2: ENHRY and SYGVKD. This CDR3 reads CAITGQGSSGANVLTF. DNA for the CDR3: TGTGCCATCACAGGACAGGGGAGCTCTGGGGCCAACGTCCTGACTTTC.

This clonotype appeared many times. J is TRBJ2-3 and V is TRBV7-9; no definite D call. CDR1 is SEHNR, CDR2 FQNEAQ, per germline (reference sequence). The V gene lost 5 bases and the J gene lost 0 bases, with 9 bases spanning the gap. The CDR3 is made up of 14 amino acids. This CDR3 is CASSPTLSTDTQYF. The CDR3 DNA is TGTGCCAGCAGCCCCACCCTCAGCACAGATACGCAGTATTTT.

The table lists this clonotype with many counts. The rearrangement uses TRBV9 and TRBJ2-2; unclear D gene. V dropped 7 bases and J dropped 2 bases, with 12 bases sitting between them. The CDR3 spans 14 residues. Germline values: CDR1 SGDLS, CDR2 YYNGEE. In DNA form, the CDR3 reads TGTGCCAGCGCGACGAGATACAACACCGGGGAGCTGTTTTTT. This translates into CASATRYNTGELFF.

This clonotype was observed at least ten times. The J gene is TRBJ1-2, the V gene TRBV28, with 9 bases lining up with TRBD1. V was clipped by 2 bases and J by 7 bases; unmatched bases: 8. CDR1 MDHEN and CDR2 SYDVKM come from the germline V gene. The CDR3 spans 15 residues. The CDR3 sequence: CASSLVGTGSFGYTF. Written as DNA, the CDR3 is TGTGCCAGCAGTTTAGTAGGGACAGGGAGTTTTGGCTACACCTTC.

The rearrangement links TRBV29-1 to TRBJ2-7; 8 bases are a match to TRBD2. This CDR3 contains 15 residues. The trim removed 1 base at V and 2 bases at J, leaving 7 bases unmatched. Germline assignment: CDR1 SQVTM and CDR2 ANQGSEA. As DNA, the CDR3 is TGCAGCGTTGAAGGAGGCGGGGGGACGCCCTACGAGCAGTACTTC. Translation: CSVEGGGGTPYEQYF.

This chain uses TRBV7-2 with TRBJ2-6; D is ambiguous. CDR1 is SGHTA, CDR2 FQGNSA, per germline. The CDR3 spans 13 residues. V lost 9 bases and J 5 bases, leaving 11 bases between the germline ends. DNA of the CDR3: TGTGCCAGTGGCGCCGGGTGGGCCAACGTCCTGACTTTC. This codes for CASGAGWANVLTF.

At least ten counts were recorded for this clonotype. The genes are TRBV4-2 and TRBJ2-3; 13 nucleotides align to TRBD2. V shed 2 bases, J shed 4 bases, and the junction held 9 bases outside the gene matches. The CDR3 has 18 residues. Germline V gene lookup returns CDR1 LGHNA and CDR2 YNFKEQ. This CDR3 is CASSQFSRGLAGSDTQYF. CDR3 DNA: TGTGCCAGCAGCCAATTCTCAAGGGGACTAGCGGGGTCAGATACGCAGTATTTT.

This clonotype was detected ten times or more. The gene calls are TRBV6-5 and TRBJ1-6; perhaps TRBD1 as D (5 bases). V gave up 6 bases and J gave up 10 bases, with 16 bases separating them. The CDR3 extends over 14 amino acids. In germline, CDR1 is MNHEY, CDR2 SVGAGI. The CDR3 DNA follows: TGTGCCAGCAGGTCCGACAGATCCTACTCACCCCTCCACTTT. It codes for CASRSDRSYSPLHF.

This clonotype was seen a few times. CDR3 in DNA: TGTGCCAGCAGTTACAAGGGACAGGGATTTTCACCCCTCCACTTT. Translating gives CASSYKGQGFSPLHF. The chain is built from TRBV6-5 and TRBJ1-6, with 9 bases that match TRBD1. V lost 2 bases and J lost 9; bases outside the gene matches: 5. The CDR3 is made up of 15 amino acids. Germline CDR1 reads MNHEY; CDR2 reads SVGAGI.

The rearrangement uses TRBV20-1 and TRBJ2-3; 15 bases map to TRBD2. The CDR3 spans 17 residues. Losses at the gene ends were 5 bases for V and 0 bases for J; bases not matched to a gene: 6. The germline V gene has CDR1 DFQATT and CDR2 SNEGSKA (reference sequence). CDR3 loop: CSAAGTSGGLSTDTQYF. The DNA for the CDR3 is TGCAGTGCTGCCGGGACTAGCGGGGGGCTTAGCACAGATACGCAGTATTTT.

This clonotype appeared a few times. The rearrangement uses TRBV12-3 or TRBV12-4 and TRBJ1-6, with no clear D. The CDR3 is 13 residues long. V gave up 2 bases and J gave up 6 bases, with 5 bases separating them. The CDR3 sequence is CASSLNRNSPLHF. CDR3 sequence (DNA): TGTGCCAGCAGTTTAAACCGTAATTCACCCCTCCACTTT.

This clonotype was picked up a small number of times. This rearrangement joins TRBV6-6 to TRBJ1-1; D ambiguous. Germline V lookup: CDR1 MNHNY, CDR2 SVGAGI (reference sequence). The CDR3 contains 14 residues. V dropped 2 bases and J dropped 0 bases, with 7 bases sitting between them. CDR3 region: CASSYEVMNTEAFF. The CDR3 coding sequence is TGTGCCAGCAGTTACGAGGTTATGAACACTGAAGCTTTCTTT.

This clonotype was seen a handful of times. This chain connects TRBV19 to TRBJ2-1; 9 nucleotides align to TRBD1. The ends lost 0 bases at V and 13 bases at J; junction bases unmatched: 7. This CDR3 comprises 14 residues. From germline, CDR1 is LNHDA and CDR2 SQIVND (reference sequence). CDR3 nucleotide sequence: TGTGCCAGTAGTATAGATCTGGGACAGGGTGACCAGTTCTTC. Translating gives CASSIDLGQGDQFF. The whole variable domain, remainder taken from reference TRBV19 and TRBJ2-1, is DGGITQSPKYLFRKEGQNVTLSCEQNLNHDAMYWYRQDPGQGLRLIYYSQIVNDFQKGDIAEGYSVSREKKESFPLTVTSAQKNPTAFYLCASSIDLGQGDQFFGPGTRLTVL.